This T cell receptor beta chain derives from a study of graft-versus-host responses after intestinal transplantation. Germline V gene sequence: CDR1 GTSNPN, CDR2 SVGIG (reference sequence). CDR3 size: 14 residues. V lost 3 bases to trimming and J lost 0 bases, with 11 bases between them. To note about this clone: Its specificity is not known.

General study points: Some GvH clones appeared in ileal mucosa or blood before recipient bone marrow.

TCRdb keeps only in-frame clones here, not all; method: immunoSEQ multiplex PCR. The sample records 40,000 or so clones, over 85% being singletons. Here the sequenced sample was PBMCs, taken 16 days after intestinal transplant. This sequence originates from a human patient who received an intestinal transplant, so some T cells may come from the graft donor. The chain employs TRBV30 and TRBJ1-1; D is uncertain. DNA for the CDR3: TGTGCCTGGAGAATGAGTAACATGAACACTGAAGCTTTCTTT. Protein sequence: CAWRMSNMNTEAFF.